The rows below give T cell receptor beta chains drawn from one sample of a study of shared clonotypes between healthy human individuals. Generated by immunoSEQ multiplex PCR, the TCRdb table keeps only in-frame clones and is missing some. The sample shows some 2,000,000 clones, roughly 96% of them seen only once. Sequencing was performed on naive CD4+ T cells sorted from blood. These receptors were collected from a man aged 18 to 30 in good health. Both conserved end residues are part of each CDR3. The D gene is left open where the match is weak. Size is omitted from some rows. Given values are once, few, many or a class for expanded clones.

clone size: -
V gene: TRBV10-3
D gene: -
J gene: TRBJ2-1
CDR3 protein: CAISDSGAHNEQFF
CDR3 DNA: TGTGCCATCAGTGACTCCGGGGCCCACAATGAGCAGTTCTTC

clone size: -
V gene: TRBV5-5
D gene: -
J gene: TRBJ2-7
CDR3 protein: CASSEDSIYEQYF
CDR3 DNA: TGTGCCAGCAGCGAGGACAGCATCTACGAGCAGTACTTC

clone size: -
V gene: TRBV9
D gene: TRBD2
J gene: TRBJ2-2
CDR3 protein: CASSPTGLAGVIGELFF
CDR3 DNA: TGTGCCAGCAGCCCGACCGGGCTAGCGGGAGTCATCGGGGAGCTGTTTTTT

clone size: -
V gene: TRBV9
D gene: -
J gene: TRBJ2-2
CDR3 protein: CASSVGGSANTGELFF
CDR3 DNA: TGTGCCAGCAGCGTTGGGGGATCCGCGAACACCGGGGAGCTGTTTTTT

clone size: -
V gene: TRBV10-2
D gene: TRBD1
J gene: TRBJ2-7
CDR3 protein: CASRRGQGTYEQYF
CDR3 DNA: TGCGCCAGCCGACGGGGACAGGGTACCTACGAGCAGTACTTC

clone size: -
V gene: TRBV10-2
D gene: TRBD1
J gene: TRBJ2-7
CDR3 protein: CASSEPGTVPWDEQYF
CDR3 DNA: TGCGCCAGCAGTGAGCCGGGGACAGTGCCCTGGGACGAGCAGTACTTC

clone size: -
V gene: TRBV28
D gene: TRBD1
J gene: TRBJ2-7
CDR3 protein: CASSLRPGQGTYEQYF
CDR3 DNA: TGTGCCAGCAGTTTACGCCCGGGACAGGGTACCTACGAGCAGTACTTC

clone size: -
V gene: TRBV29-1
D gene: -
J gene: TRBJ2-3
CDR3 protein: CSVSFETDTQYF
CDR3 DNA: TGCAGCGTGAGCTTCGAGACAGATACGCAGTATTTT

clone size: -
V gene: TRBV2
D gene: -
J gene: TRBJ1-5
CDR3 protein: CASSADSFNQPQHF
CDR3 DNA: TGTGCCAGCAGTGCGGACAGCTTCAATCAGCCCCAGCATTTT

clone size: -
V gene: TRBV5-4
D gene: TRBD1
J gene: TRBJ1-2
CDR3 protein: CASSLLGQGDGYTF
CDR3 DNA: TGTGCCAGCAGCTTGCTTGGACAGGGTGATGGCTACACCTTC

clone size: -
V gene: TRBV28
D gene: -
J gene: TRBJ1-3
CDR3 protein: CATDDGNSGNTIYF
CDR3 DNA: TGTGCCACCGACGACGGTAACTCTGGAAACACCATATATTTT

clone size: once
V gene: TRBV7-8
D gene: -
J gene: TRBJ1-2
CDR3 protein: CASSFDTTNYGYTF
CDR3 DNA: TGTGCCAGCAGCTTTGACACAACTAACTATGGCTACACCTTC

clone size: -
V gene: TRBV30
D gene: -
J gene: TRBJ1-1
CDR3 protein: CAWSRGLYEAFF
CDR3 DNA: TGTGCCTGGAGTAGAGGGCTCTATGAAGCTTTCTTT

clone size: -
V gene: TRBV5-6
D gene: -
J gene: TRBJ2-6
CDR3 protein: CASSLEGRDWSGANVLTF
CDR3 DNA: TGTGCCAGCAGCTTGGAAGGCAGGGACTGGTCTGGGGCCAACGTCCTGACTTTC

clone size: once
V gene: TRBV25-1
D gene: -
J gene: TRBJ2-2
CDR3 protein: CASSLSGGGELFF
CDR3 DNA: TGTGCCAGCAGTCTATCCGGTGGCGGGGAGCTGTTTTTT

clone size: -
V gene: TRBV6-5
D gene: -
J gene: TRBJ1-2
CDR3 protein: CASSYVVGGNYGYTF
CDR3 DNA: TGTGCCAGCAGTTACGTTGTGGGGGGTAACTATGGCTACACCTTC

clone size: -
V gene: TRBV6-5
D gene: -
J gene: TRBJ1-5
CDR3 protein: CASSSDRLSNQPQHF
CDR3 DNA: TGTGCCAGCAGTTCCGACAGGCTAAGCAATCAGCCCCAGCATTTT

clone size: -
V gene: TRBV5-4
D gene: -
J gene: TRBJ2-5
CDR3 protein: CASSLGKLYQETQYF
CDR3 DNA: TGTGCCAGCAGCTTGGGCAAGTTGTACCAAGAGACCCAGTACTTC

clone size: -
V gene: TRBV6-1
D gene: TRBD1
J gene: TRBJ1-4
CDR3 protein: CAGGRDRDSEKLFF
CDR3 DNA: TGTGCCGGGGGCCGGGACAGGGATTCTGAAAAACTGTTTTTT

clone size: -
V gene: TRBV6-5
D gene: TRBD2
J gene: TRBJ2-7
CDR3 protein: CASSSPGGGSYEQYF
CDR3 DNA: TGTGCCAGCAGTTCACCGGGGGGGGGCTCCTACGAGCAGTACTTC

clone size: -
V gene: TRBV6-5
D gene: -
J gene: TRBJ2-1
CDR3 protein: CASSRGRGGNEQFF
CDR3 DNA: TGTGCCAGCAGTCGGGGGCGGGGTGGAAATGAGCAGTTCTTC

clone size: -
V gene: TRBV19
D gene: -
J gene: TRBJ1-3
CDR3 protein: CASSILQGDSGNTIYF
CDR3 DNA: TGTGCCAGTAGTATACTACAGGGAGATTCTGGAAACACCATATATTTT

clone size: -
V gene: TRBV7-2
D gene: TRBD1
J gene: TRBJ1-4
CDR3 protein: CASSLVAGGGEKLFF
CDR3 DNA: TGTGCCAGCAGCTTAGTGGCAGGGGGCGGTGAAAAACTGTTTTTT

clone size: -
V gene: TRBV6-5
D gene: -
J gene: TRBJ1-6
CDR3 protein: CASCYLGNSPLHF
CDR3 DNA: TGTGCCAGCTGTTACCTTGGTAATTCACCCCTCCACTTT